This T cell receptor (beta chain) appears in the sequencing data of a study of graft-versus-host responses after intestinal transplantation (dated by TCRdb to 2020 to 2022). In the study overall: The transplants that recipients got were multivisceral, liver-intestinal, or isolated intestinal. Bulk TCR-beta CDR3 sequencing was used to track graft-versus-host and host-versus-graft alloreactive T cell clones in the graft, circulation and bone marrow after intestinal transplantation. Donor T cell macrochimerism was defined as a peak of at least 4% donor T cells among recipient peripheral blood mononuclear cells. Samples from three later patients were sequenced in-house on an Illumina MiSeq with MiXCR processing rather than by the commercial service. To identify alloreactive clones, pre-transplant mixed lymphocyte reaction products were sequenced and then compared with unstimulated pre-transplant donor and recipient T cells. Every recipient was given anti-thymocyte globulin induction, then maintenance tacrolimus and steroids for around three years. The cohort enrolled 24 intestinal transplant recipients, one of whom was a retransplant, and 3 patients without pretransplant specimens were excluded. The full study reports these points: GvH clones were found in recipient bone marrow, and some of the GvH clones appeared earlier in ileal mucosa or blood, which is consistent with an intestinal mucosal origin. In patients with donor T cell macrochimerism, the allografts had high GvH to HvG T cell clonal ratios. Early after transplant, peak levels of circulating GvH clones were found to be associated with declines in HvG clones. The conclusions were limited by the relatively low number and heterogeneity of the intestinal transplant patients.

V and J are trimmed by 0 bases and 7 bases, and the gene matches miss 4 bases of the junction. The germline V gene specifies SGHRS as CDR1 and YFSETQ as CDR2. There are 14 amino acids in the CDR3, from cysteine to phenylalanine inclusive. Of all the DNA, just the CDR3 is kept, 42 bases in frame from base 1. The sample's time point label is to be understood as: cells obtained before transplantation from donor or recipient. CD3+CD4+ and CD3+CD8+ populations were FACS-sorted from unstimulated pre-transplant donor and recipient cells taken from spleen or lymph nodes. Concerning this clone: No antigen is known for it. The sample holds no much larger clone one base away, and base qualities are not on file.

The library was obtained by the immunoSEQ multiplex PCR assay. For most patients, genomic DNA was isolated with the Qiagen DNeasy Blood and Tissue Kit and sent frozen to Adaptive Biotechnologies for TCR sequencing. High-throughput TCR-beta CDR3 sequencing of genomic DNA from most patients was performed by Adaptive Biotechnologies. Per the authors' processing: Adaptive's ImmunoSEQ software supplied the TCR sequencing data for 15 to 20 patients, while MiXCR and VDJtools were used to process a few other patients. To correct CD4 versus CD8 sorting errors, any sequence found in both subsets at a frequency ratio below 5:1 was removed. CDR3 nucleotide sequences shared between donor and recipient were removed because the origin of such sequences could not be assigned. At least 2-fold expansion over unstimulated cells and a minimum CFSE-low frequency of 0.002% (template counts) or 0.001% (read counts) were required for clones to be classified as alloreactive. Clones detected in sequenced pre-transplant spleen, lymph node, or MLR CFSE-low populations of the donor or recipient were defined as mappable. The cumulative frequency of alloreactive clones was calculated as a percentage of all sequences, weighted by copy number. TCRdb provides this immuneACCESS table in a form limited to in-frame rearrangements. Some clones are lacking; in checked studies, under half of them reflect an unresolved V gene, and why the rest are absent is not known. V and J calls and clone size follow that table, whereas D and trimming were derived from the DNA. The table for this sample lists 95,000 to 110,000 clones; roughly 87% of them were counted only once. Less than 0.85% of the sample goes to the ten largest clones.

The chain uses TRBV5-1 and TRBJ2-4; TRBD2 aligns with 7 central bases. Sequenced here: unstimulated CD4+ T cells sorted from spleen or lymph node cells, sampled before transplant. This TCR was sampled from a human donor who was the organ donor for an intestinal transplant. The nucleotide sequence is TGCGCCAGCAGCTTGGCCTCCGGGGGGAACATTCAGTACTTC. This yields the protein CASSLASGGNIQYF.